These 5 T cell receptor beta chains came from one sample sequenced in a study of cytomegalovirus exposure and HLA in healthy donors. The primer mix had 60 Vbeta and 13 Jbeta primers. Assay: immunoSEQ multiplex PCR; the TCRdb copy retains only in-frame clones and omits some. The sample carries about 91,000 clones, about 68% recorded once. Sequencing input: PBMCs. These receptors originate from a human donor in good health.

This clone was recorded a few times. This sequence joins TRBV2 and TRBJ2-5; TRBD2 agrees at 10 bases. J gave up 1 base and V 8 bases, and 4 bases lay outside the gene matches. From germline, CDR1 is SNHLY and CDR2 FYNNEI. The CDR3 runs to 14 residues. Here the CDR3 reads CASCLAGVQETQYF. CDR3 sequence (DNA): TGTGCCAGCTGCCTAGCGGGGGTCCAAGAGACCCAGTACTTC.

This clone was seen only a few times. The V and J genes are TRBV10-3 and TRBJ2-7, with D possibly TRBD1 on 5 matching bases. This CDR3 spans 13 amino acids. In germline, CDR1 is ENHRY, CDR2 SYGVKD. V lost 3 bases, J lost 0 bases, and 6 bases lay in between. This CDR3 is CAISDRASYEQYF. The CDR3 DNA sequence: TGTGCCATCAGTGACAGGGCCTCCTACGAGCAGTACTTC.

The CDR3 nucleotides read TGTGCCAGCAGCCAGTATGTCAGGGGTGAAAAACTGTTTTTT. Translated: CASSQYVRGEKLFF. The chain carries TRBV7-8 and TRBJ1-4, with D perhaps TRBD1 (6 bases). Per the germline V gene, CDR1 is SGHVS and CDR2 is FQNEAQ. The CDR3 covers 14 residues. Trimming pared 5 bases from V and 7 bases from J, leaving 14 bases between.

The chain couples TRBV7-9 to TRBJ2-1; D ambiguous. Per germline, CDR1 SEHNR and CDR2 FQNEAQ (reference sequence). This CDR3 contains 14 residues. Trimming removed 0 bases at V and 3 bases at J, with 6 bases between. CDR3 bases: TGTGCCAGCAGCTTAGCTAGCAGCTACAATGAGCAGTTCTTC. Protein sequence: CASSLASSYNEQFF.

As to this clone: This CDR3 is also generated by other DNA sequences in the sample. The rearrangement links TRBV18 to TRBJ2-3; TRBD2 agrees at 11 bases. J gave up 4 bases and V 6 bases, and 6 bases lay outside the gene matches. The germline V gene has CDR1 KGHSH and CDR2 LQKENI. The CDR3 runs 15 residues. Written as DNA, the CDR3 is TGTGCCAGCTCCCCCTTAGCGGGGGGGTCAGATACGCAGTATTTT. It is translated as CASSPLAGGSDTQYF. Supplemented by reference TRBV18 and TRBJ2-3, the full variable domain reads NAGVMQNPRHLVRRRGQEARLRCSPMKGHSHVYWYRQLPEEGLKFMVYLQKENIIDESGMPKERFSAEFPKEGPSILRIQQVVRGDSAAYFCASSPLAGGSDTQYFGPGTRLTVL.